The 18 T cell receptor beta chains below all came from one sample that was sequenced in a study of vaccination effects on CD4 cells after COVID-19. The protocol was immunoSEQ multiplex PCR, while the TCRdb copy is restricted to in-frame clones and leaves out a portion. The sample lists 40,000 to 55,000 clones, roughly 74% occurring once. The authors isolated CD4+ T cells after ten to eleven days of culture. No cognate antigen is known for these TCRs. The material was CD4+ T cells from PBMCs cultured without peptide, obtained before COVID-19 vaccination. These receptors came from a human donor who had a prior SARS-CoV-2 infection.

In its sample, this clone was seen a few times. The chain combines TRBV6-5 with TRBJ1-3; a weak D match, TRBD1 (5 bases). The CDR3 is made up of 14 amino acids. The V end was cut by 7 bases, the J end by 0 bases, with 10 bases between. The V gene's germline CDR1 is MNHEY and CDR2 SVGAGI. The CDR3 sequence is CASKMTDSGNTIYF. The DNA for the CDR3 is TGTGCCAGCAAAATGACAGACTCTGGAAACACCATATATTTT.

This chain connects TRBV6-5 to TRBJ2-1; D may be TRBD1 (8 bases). V dropped 4 bases and J dropped 4 bases, with 11 bases sitting between them. CDR1 and CDR2 from the germline V gene are MNHEY and SVGAGI. The CDR3 length is 14 residues. The chain's CDR3 is CASSSQGGYNEQFF. The CDR3 bases are TGTGCCAGCAGTTCACAGGGGGGGTACAATGAGCAGTTCTTC.

This chain joins TRBV19 and TRBJ2-6; D unresolved. With 7 bases removed from V and 4 bases from J, the gap between germline ends came to 11 bases. The germline gives CDR1 LNHDA, CDR2 SQIVND (reference sequence). There are 14 residues in the CDR3. The CDR3 bases are TGTGCCAGTAAAGTGACCGGGGGGGCCAACGTCCTGACTTTC. This codes for CASKVTGGANVLTF.

This clone was detected once. This chain uses TRBV7-9 with TRBJ1-5; maybe TRBD1 (5 bases). V was clipped by 3 bases and J by 3 bases, with 9 bases between them. This CDR3 spans 14 amino acids. CDR1 and CDR2 from the germline V gene are SEHNR and FQNEAQ (reference sequence). CDR3 sequence: CASSFDRNNQPQHF. The CDR3 nucleotides are TGTGCCAGCAGCTTTGACAGAAACAATCAGCCCCAGCATTTT.

V usage is TRBV2 and J usage is TRBJ1-1; D may be TRBD1 (5 bases). The CDR3 sequence is 14 residues long. From germline, CDR1 is SNHLY and CDR2 FYNNEI. V gave up 4 bases and J gave up 4 bases, with 13 bases separating them. CDR3: CASSGVGGVTEAFF. The CDR3, as DNA: TGTGCCAGCAGTGGGGTTGGGGGAGTCACTGAAGCTTTCTTT.

Remarks on this clone: Other DNA sequences of this sample code for an identical CDR3. This chain connects TRBV27 to TRBJ2-3; D gene unclear. This CDR3 contains 13 residues. Trimming removed 3 bases from V and 1 base from J, with 5 bases in between. Per the germline V gene, CDR1 is MNHEY and CDR2 is SMNVEV (reference sequence). The CDR3 bases are TGTGCCAGCAGTTTTCGGGGCACAGATACGCAGTATTTT. Translated, it gives CASSFRGTDTQYF.

The chain is built from TRBV24-1 and TRBJ2-5; 7 bases match TRBD2. CDR1 is KGHDR, CDR2 SFDVKD, per germline. This CDR3 spans 14 amino acids. J was trimmed by 5 bases and V by 5 bases; bases with no gene match: 7. In DNA, the CDR3 is TGTGCCACCAGTGCAAAGGGGAGGGTTGAGACCCAGTACTTC. The encoded protein is CATSAKGRVETQYF.

The chain couples TRBV4-3 to TRBJ2-4, with no clear D. V lost 4 bases and J 2 bases, leaving 27 bases between the germline ends. The CDR3 extends over 20 amino acids. CDR1 and CDR2 from the germline V gene are LGHNA and YSLEER. This chain's CDR3 is CASSPRRVREEMGTKNIQYF. As DNA, the CDR3 is TGCGCCAGCAGCCCCCGTCGAGTAAGAGAGGAGATGGGGACCAAAAACATTCAGTACTTC.

CDR3 DNA sequence: TGTGCCAGCAGCCAAGAGAGACTAGCGGGTACGGGCGAGCAGTTCTTC. This sequence encodes CASSQERLAGTGEQFF. The chain has TRBV14 and TRBJ2-1; 10 positions agree with TRBD2. The CDR3 is 16 amino acids. Germline trimming cut 0 bases from V and 10 bases from J; bases unmatched to any gene: 9. The germline V gene has CDR1 SGHDN and CDR2 FVKESK. The whole variable domain, remainder taken from reference TRBV14 and TRBJ2-1, is EAGVTQFPSHSVIEKGQTVTLRCDPISGHDNLYWYRRVMGKEIKFLLHFVKESKQDESGMPNNRFLAERTGGTYSTLKVQPAELEDSGVYFCASSQERLAGTGEQFFGPGTRLTVL.

V gene TRBV10-3 combines with J gene TRBJ2-5, with 8 bases fitting TRBD1. The germline V gene has CDR1 ENHRY and CDR2 SYGVKD. Trimming at V came to 0 bases and at J to 2 bases, leaving 8 bases not matched to a gene. This CDR3 has 17 amino acids. This CDR3 is CAISESIGRTGQETQYF. In nucleotides, the CDR3 is TGTGCCATCAGTGAGTCTATCGGAAGGACAGGGCAAGAGACCCAGTACTTC.

This sequence joins TRBV5-1 and TRBJ2-5; D might be TRBD1 (6 bases). V was cut by 0 bases and J by 4 bases, with 10 bases left in between. Germline-derived CDR1 and CDR2 are SGHRS and YFSETQ. The CDR3 runs 14 residues. The CDR3 spells CASSLGQAGETQYF. CDR3 nucleotide sequence: TGCGCCAGCAGCTTGGGACAGGCAGGAGAGACCCAGTACTTC.

The chain recombines TRBV5-1 with TRBJ1-2; D is unclear. V lost 0 bases to trimming and J lost 7 bases, with 10 bases between them. Germline values: CDR1 SGHRS, CDR2 YFSETQ. The CDR3 runs to 13 residues. CDR3 loop: CASSLERGSGYTF. The CDR3 DNA reads TGCGCCAGCAGCTTGGAACGGGGTTCTGGCTACACCTTC.

This clone was seen only a few times. The chain combines TRBV3-1 (or the pseudogene TRBV3-2) with TRBJ2-7, with a possible D match to TRBD2 (5 bases). Germline V gene sequence: CDR1 LGHDT, CDR2 YNNKEL (reference sequence). Trimming took off 4 bases at V and 4 bases at J, with 8 bases between the two ends. The CDR3 is 12 residues long. The CDR3 here is CASSPRGYEQYF. The DNA for the CDR3 is TGTGCCAGCAGCCCCCGAGGGTACGAGCAGTACTTC.

This chain's CDR3 is CASSLGRGTSTDTQYF. DNA for the CDR3: TGTGCCAGCAGCTTGGGGCGCGGGACTAGCACAGATACGCAGTATTTT. The V call is TRBV5-5, the J call TRBJ2-3, with D possibly TRBD2 on 6 matching bases. The germline gives CDR1 SGHKS, CDR2 YYEKEE (reference sequence). The V end was cut by 0 bases, the J end by 0 bases, with 11 bases between. The CDR3 consists of 16 residues.

The CDR3: CASGPSGGETQYF. CDR3 sequence (DNA): TGTGCTAGTGGTCCCTCGGGGGGGGAGACCCAGTACTTC. The rearrangement joins TRBV12-5 to TRBJ2-5; 8 nucleotides line up with TRBD2. With 5 bases clipped from V and 5 bases from J, the junction kept 4 bases outside the gene matches. CDR3 length: 13 amino acids. The germline CDR1 and CDR2 sequences are LGHNT and FRNRAP.

The chain recombines TRBV5-1 with TRBJ2-3; D is uncertain. The CDR3 totals 13 residues. Germline CDR1 SGHRS, CDR2 YFSETQ. V was clipped by 0 bases and J by 6 bases, with 8 bases between them. CDR3 sequence reads: CASSLVGSDTQYF. The CDR3 DNA follows: TGCGCCAGCAGCTTGGTGGGGTCCGATACGCAGTATTTT.

The rearrangement uses TRBV6-5 and TRBJ2-7; D might be TRBD2 (5 bases). V gave up 4 bases and J gave up 0 bases, with 10 bases separating them. The CDR3 sequence is 14 residues long. Germline V gene lookup returns CDR1 MNHEY and CDR2 SVGAGI. The CDR3: CASSSDWGSYEQYF. The CDR3 DNA sequence: TGTGCCAGCAGTTCGGACTGGGGCTCCTACGAGCAGTACTTC.

This clone is a singleton in its sample. V is TRBV18 and J is TRBJ1-2; perhaps TRBD1 as D (5 bases). Trimming cost V 3 bases and J 4 bases, with 9 bases left between them. The germline V gene encodes CDR1 KGHSH and CDR2 LQKENI. The CDR3 consists of 13 residues. The CDR3 nucleotides read TGTGCCAGCTCACCTGGGGGGGGCTATGGCTACACCTTC. It yields the protein CASSPGGGYGYTF.